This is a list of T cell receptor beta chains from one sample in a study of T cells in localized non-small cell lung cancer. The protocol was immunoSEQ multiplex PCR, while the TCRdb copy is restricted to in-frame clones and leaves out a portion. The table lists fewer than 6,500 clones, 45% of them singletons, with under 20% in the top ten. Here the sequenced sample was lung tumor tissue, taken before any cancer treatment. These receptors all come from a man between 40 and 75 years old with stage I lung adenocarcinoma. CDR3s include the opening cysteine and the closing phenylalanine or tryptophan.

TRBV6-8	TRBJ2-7	CASRRQGARYEQYF
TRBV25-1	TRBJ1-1	CASRGTGGSEAFF
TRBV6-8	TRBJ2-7	CASSGRGMAYEQYF
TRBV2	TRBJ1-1	CASSSDTTEAFF
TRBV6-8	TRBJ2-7	CATQARDSSYEQYF
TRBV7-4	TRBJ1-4	CASSFTAGGEKLFF
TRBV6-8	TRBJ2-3	CASSSASGGGTQYF
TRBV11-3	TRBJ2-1	CASSPTRGGNEQFF
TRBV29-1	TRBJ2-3	CSVRRGTSGADTQYF
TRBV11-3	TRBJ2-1	CASSLEGWSNEQFF
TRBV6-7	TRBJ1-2	CASRHRSSYGYTF
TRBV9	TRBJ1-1	CASSVAPFLNTEAFF
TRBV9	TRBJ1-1	CASSVNRGTEAFF
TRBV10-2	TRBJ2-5	CASSGPLAGGETQYF
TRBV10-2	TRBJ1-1	CASSVSGGTEAFF
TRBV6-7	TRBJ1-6	CASKGLPPSPLHF
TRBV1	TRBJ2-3	CASSQAGAMSDTQYF
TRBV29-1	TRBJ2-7	CSGRDRAYEQYF
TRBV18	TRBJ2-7	CASSRDRGDTYEQYF
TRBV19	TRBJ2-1	CASSPPLSPREQFF
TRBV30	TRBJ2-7	CAWSTNEREQYF
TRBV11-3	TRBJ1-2	CASSLPGRNYGYTF
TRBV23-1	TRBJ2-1	CASSQAQGSYNEQFF
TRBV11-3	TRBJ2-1	CASTPSDHSYNEQFF
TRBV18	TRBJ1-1	CASSRGVWTEAFF
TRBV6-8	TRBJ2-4	CASSSDRGQGRTKNIQYF
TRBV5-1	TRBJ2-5	CASKDGVLERETQYF
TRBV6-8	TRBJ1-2	CASTFFRAPDYGYTF
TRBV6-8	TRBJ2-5	CASSYEPRERETQYF
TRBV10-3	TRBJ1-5	CASSEGAGQPQHF
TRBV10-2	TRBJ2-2	CASMLAVNTGELFF
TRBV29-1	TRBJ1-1	CSVEHWRGEAFF
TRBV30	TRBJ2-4	CAWSWGADIQYF
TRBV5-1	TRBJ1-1	CASSLSTGSVSPHEAFF
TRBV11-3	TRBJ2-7	CASSLGSRDDEQYF
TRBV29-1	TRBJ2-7	CSVTPAGVLEQYF
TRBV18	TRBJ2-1	CASSPSPTQGANEQFF
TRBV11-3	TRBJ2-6	CASSPAYAGANVLTF
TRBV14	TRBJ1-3	CASSPTRNTIYF
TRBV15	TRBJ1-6	CATSRLFGQGEPLHF
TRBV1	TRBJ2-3	CASSRRTSGLSTDTQYF
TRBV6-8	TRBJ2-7	CASSYSGQGTYEQYF
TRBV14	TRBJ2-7	CASSQAQLGEQYF
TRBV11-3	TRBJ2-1	CASSLSQGSNEQFF
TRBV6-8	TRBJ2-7	CASSETSGSIYEQYF
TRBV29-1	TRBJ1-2	CSVEQERGDGYTF
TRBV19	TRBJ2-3	CASRKGQGRTDTQYF
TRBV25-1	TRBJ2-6	CASSDDKTGANVLTF
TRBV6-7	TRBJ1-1	CASSQGTEAFF
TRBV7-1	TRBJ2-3	CASSSRGEATDTQYF
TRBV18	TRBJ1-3	CASRETGSSGNTIYF